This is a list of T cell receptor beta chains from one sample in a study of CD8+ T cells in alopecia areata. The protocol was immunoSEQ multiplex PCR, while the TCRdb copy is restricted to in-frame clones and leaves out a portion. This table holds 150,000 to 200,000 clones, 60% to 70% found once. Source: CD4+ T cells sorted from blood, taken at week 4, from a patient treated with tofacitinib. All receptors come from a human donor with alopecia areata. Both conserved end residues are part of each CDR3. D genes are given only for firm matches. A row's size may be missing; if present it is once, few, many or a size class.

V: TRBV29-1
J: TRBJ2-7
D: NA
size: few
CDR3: CSAAGGKPYEQYF
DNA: TGCAGCGCCGCTGGGGGCAAGCCATACGAGCAGTACTTC

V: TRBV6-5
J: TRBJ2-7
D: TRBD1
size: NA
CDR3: CASSLGQGVDEQYF
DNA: TGTGCCAGCAGTTTAGGACAGGGGGTGGACGAGCAGTACTTC

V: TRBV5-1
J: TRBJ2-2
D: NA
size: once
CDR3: CASSLGTATGELFF
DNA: TGCGCCAGCAGCTTGGGGACAGCCACCGGGGAGCTGTTTTTT

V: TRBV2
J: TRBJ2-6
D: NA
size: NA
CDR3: CASRTGYLHSGANVLTF
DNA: TGTGCCAGCAGAACAGGGTACCTTCACTCTGGGGCCAACGTCCTGACTTTC

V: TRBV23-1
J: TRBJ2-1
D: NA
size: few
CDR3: CASLPPPPWFLLYNEQFF
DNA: TGCGCCAGCTTACCCCCCCCACCGTGGTTTCTTCTCTACAATGAGCAGTTCTTC

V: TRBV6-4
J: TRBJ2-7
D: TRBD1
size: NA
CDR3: CASNPGTGNYEQYF
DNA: TGTGCCAGCAACCCCGGGACAGGAAACTACGAGCAGTACTTC

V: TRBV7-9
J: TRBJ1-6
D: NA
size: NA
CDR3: CASSSGLQRNSPLHF
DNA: TGTGCCAGCAGCTCGGGCCTTCAACGGAATTCACCCCTCCACTTT

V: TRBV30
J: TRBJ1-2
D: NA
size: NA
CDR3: CAWRQRDGYTF
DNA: TGTGCCTGGCGCCAGAGGGACGGCTACACCTTC

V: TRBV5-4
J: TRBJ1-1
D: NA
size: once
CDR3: CASSLDLDRNTEAFF
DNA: TGTGCCAGCAGCTTGGACCTAGACAGGAACACTGAAGCTTTCTTT

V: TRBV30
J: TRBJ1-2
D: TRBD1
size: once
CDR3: CAWSLPPGQGTPGYTF
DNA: TGTGCCTGGAGCCTACCCCCGGGACAGGGGACTCCTGGCTACACCTTC

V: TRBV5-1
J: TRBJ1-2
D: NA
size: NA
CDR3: CASSLAGGGYTF
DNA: TGCGCCAGCAGCTTGGCTGGCGGGGGCTACACCTTC

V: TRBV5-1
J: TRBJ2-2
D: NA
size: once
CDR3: CASRTLANTGELFF
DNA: TGCGCCAGCAGGACACTCGCGAACACCGGGGAGCTGTTTTTT

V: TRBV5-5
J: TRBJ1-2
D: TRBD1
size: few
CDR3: CASSLGLQGVNEGGYTF
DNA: TGTGCCAGCAGCTTGGGTCTACAGGGGGTGAACGAAGGTGGCTACACCTTC

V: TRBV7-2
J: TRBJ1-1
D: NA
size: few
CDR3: CASTLYTEAFF
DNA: TGTGCCAGCACCCTCTACACTGAAGCTTTCTTT